The 32 T cell receptor beta chains presented below share a single source sample, sequenced in a study of cytomegalovirus exposure and HLA in healthy donors. The primer mix had 60 Vbeta and 13 Jbeta primers. The repertoire was sequenced with immunoSEQ multiplex PCR; TCRdb's copy has only in-frame clones and lacks some. Of about 150,000 clones in the sample, roughly 80% were seen once. The material sequenced was PBMCs. Every receptor here comes from a woman between 50 and 59 years old in good health and CMV-seropositive.

The gene calls are TRBV27 and TRBJ1-4, with TRBD1 matching 7 bases. CDR3 size: 15 residues. V shed 5 bases, J shed 7 bases, and the junction held 10 bases outside the gene matches. Germline loops: CDR1 MNHEY, CDR2 SMNVEV (reference sequence). The CDR3 protein is CASSLDRERSEKLFF. The DNA of the CDR3 is TGTGCCAGCAGTCTCGACAGGGAGAGGTCTGAAAAACTGTTTTTT.

This clone came up a few times. The chain couples TRBV5-1 to TRBJ1-6, with 8 nucleotides matching TRBD1. The CDR3 has 16 residues. Germline CDR1 reads SGHRS; CDR2 reads YFSETQ. The junction had 9 bases not matched to a gene; V was cut back by 0 bases and J by 10 bases. The chain's CDR3 is CASSLGQGATDSPLHF. The CDR3 region has the DNA TGCGCCAGCAGCTTGGGGCAGGGGGCTACGGACTCACCCCTCCACTTT.

This clone was seen just once. The chain has TRBV7-2 and TRBJ2-2; TRBD1 aligns across 9 bases. The CDR3 is 15 residues long. The V gene end was trimmed by 1 base and the J gene end by 4 bases; junction bases not matched to a gene: 1. CDR1 is SGHTA, CDR2 FQGNSA, per germline. The CDR3 loop reads CASSLEGQGTGELFF. CDR3 nucleotide sequence: TGTGCCAGCAGCTTAGAGGGACAGGGCACCGGGGAGCTGTTTTTT.

V is TRBV19 and J is TRBJ1-5; D call uncertain. This CDR3 has 17 residues. Trimming shortened V by 3 bases and J by 1 base, and 16 bases separated the two germline ends. Germline V gives CDR1 LNHDA, CDR2 SQIVND (reference sequence). The CDR3 loop reads CASSIEFSFRSNQPQHF. CDR3 coding DNA: TGTGCCAGTAGTATCGAATTTTCGTTCAGAAGCAATCAGCCCCAGCATTTT.

The J gene is TRBJ2-3, the V gene TRBV7-2; D may be TRBD1 (6 bases). Trimming cost V 7 bases and J 0 bases, with 8 bases left between them. This CDR3 region has 13 residues. CDR1 is SGHTA, CDR2 FQGNSA, per germline. The CDR3 sequence: CASKTGSTDTQYF. The DNA of the CDR3 is TGTGCCAGCAAGACAGGTAGCACAGATACGCAGTATTTT. Looking up the rest from reference TRBV7-2 and TRBJ2-3 gives the full variable domain: GAGVSQSPSNKVTEKGKDVELRCDPISGHTALYWYRQSLGQGLEFLIYFQGNSAPDKSGLPSDRFSAERTGGSVSTLTIQRTQQEDSAVYLCASKTGSTDTQYFGPGTRLTVL.

This clone was found a few times. V usage is TRBV6-5 and J usage is TRBJ2-5, with D tentatively TRBD2 (6 bases). The tail of the sequence fits TRBJ2-7 better, so the J call may be wrong. Germline V gene data show CDR1 as MNHEY and CDR2 as SVGAGI. CDR3 length equals 14 residues. For the CDR3, the DNA is TGTGCCAGCAGTTACTCGCAATCCGGGAGCGAGCAGTACTTC. Translation: CASSYSQSGSEQYF.

This clone was counted a single time. The rearrangement uses TRBV6-5 and TRBJ1-2, with a tentative D call TRBD1 (6 bases). CDR3 size: 15 residues. V was trimmed by 2 bases and J by 8 bases, leaving 18 bases between them. The germline CDR1 and CDR2 sequences are MNHEY and SVGAGI. CDR3 sequence: CASSYKSGGGGGYTF. CDR3 sequence (DNA): TGTGCCAGCAGTTACAAATCGGGGGGCGGCGGCGGCTACACCTTC.

This CDR3 reads CASTPGGVGDTEAFF. The CDR3 DNA follows: TGTGCCAGCACCCCGGGCGGGGTTGGGGACACTGAAGCTTTCTTT. The rearrangement joins TRBV2 to TRBJ1-1; D is ambiguous. The CDR3 runs to 15 residues. Trimming took off 7 bases at V and 3 bases at J, with 18 bases between the two ends. Germline loops: CDR1 SNHLY, CDR2 FYNNEI.

The V call is TRBV29-1, the J call TRBJ1-5; D is perhaps TRBD1 (6 bases). Germline CDR1 reads SQVTM; CDR2 reads ANQGSEA. V lost 5 bases and J 3 bases, leaving 11 bases between the germline ends. The CDR3 loop spans 13 amino acids. In nucleotides, the CDR3 is TGCAGCGTTCGGGACAACTTCAATCAGCCCCAGCATTTT. Amino acids: CSVRDNFNQPQHF.

Written as DNA, the CDR3 is TGTGCCAGCAGTACTACCCCCGGGACAGGTCACACCGGGGAGCTGTTTTTT. Translated, it gives CASSTTPGTGHTGELFF. V and J are TRBV6-7 and TRBJ2-2, with 8 bases that match TRBD1. TRBV6-7 is recorded as an ORF, its role being uncertain. CDR3 length equals 17 residues. The ends lost 5 bases at V and 3 bases at J; junction bases unmatched: 11.

V and J are TRBV13 and TRBJ2-3; perhaps TRBD1 as D (6 bases). The CDR3 has 14 residues. Trimming removed 0 bases at V and 11 bases at J, with 15 bases between. CDR1 PRHDT and CDR2 FYEKMQ come from the germline V gene (reference sequence). This CDR3 is CASSLGRDTLRQYF. The CDR3 bases are TGTGCCAGCAGCTTAGGCCGGGACACATTGAGGCAGTATTTT.

V gene TRBV6-6 combines with J gene TRBJ1-6, with 10 nucleotides matching TRBD1. V gave up 0 bases and J gave up 10 bases; unmatched junction bases: 3. This CDR3 is built from 15 residues. In germline, CDR1 is MNHNY, CDR2 SVGAGI (reference sequence). The CDR3 sequence is CASSYSRTGGSPLHF. CDR3 sequence (DNA): TGTGCCAGCAGTTACTCGCGGACAGGGGGGTCACCCCTCCACTTT.

CDR3 loop: CASSESSWGGTDTQYF. The CDR3 DNA follows: TGCGCCAGCAGTGAGTCGTCCTGGGGGGGCACAGATACGCAGTATTTT. The J gene is TRBJ2-3, the V gene TRBV10-2; perhaps TRBD2 as D (6 bases). Deletions cut 0 bases from V and 1 base from J, with 11 bases between. This CDR3 has 16 amino acids. Germline-derived CDR1 and CDR2 are WSHSY and SAAADI.

This chain links TRBV28 with TRBJ2-5, with a possible D match to TRBD1 (6 bases). The assigned J gene may be wrong: the sequence end matches TRBJ2-7 better. The CDR3 sequence is 15 residues long. Germline CDR1 MDHEN, CDR2 SYDVKM. The CDR3 DNA is TGTGCCAGCAGACCCGGGACAAATGGTAGGAACGAGCAGTACTTC. It encodes CASRPGTNGRNEQYF.

This clone was found a few times. J is TRBJ1-6 and V is TRBV30; TRBD1 might be the D (5 bases). The CDR3 sequence is 14 residues long. In germline, CDR1 is GTSNPN, CDR2 SVGIG (reference sequence). Trimming left V 0 bases short and J 9 bases short, with 12 bases between. The chain's CDR3 is CAWSVGPGRSPLHF. As DNA, the CDR3 is TGTGCCTGGAGTGTAGGGCCAGGGCGTTCACCCCTCCACTTT.

This chain links TRBV6-5 with TRBJ2-7, with D possibly matching TRBD2 (5 bases). There are 13 residues in the CDR3. Per germline, CDR1 MNHEY and CDR2 SVGAGI. With 7 bases removed from V and 3 bases from J, the gap between germline ends came to 13 bases. As DNA, the CDR3 is TGTGCCAGCACCACCGGGGAACGCTACGAGCAGTACTTC. Translating it yields CASTTGERYEQYF.

The genes are TRBV30 and TRBJ2-5; 7 bases are a match to TRBD1. Near its end, the DNA agrees better with TRBJ2-7, so the J call may be wrong. The CDR3 contains 14 residues. From germline, CDR1 is GTSNPN and CDR2 SVGIG (reference sequence). CDR3: CAWSVQGRGYEQYF. The CDR3, as DNA: TGTGCCTGGAGTGTACAGGGGAGAGGGTACGAGCAGTACTTC.

V gene TRBV29-1 combines with J gene TRBJ2-1; D unresolved. Trimming pared 6 bases from V and 0 bases from J, leaving 18 bases between. Germline V gene data show CDR1 as SQVTM and CDR2 as ANQGSEA. The CDR3 has 16 amino acids. The CDR3: CSVPNPTSNSYNEQFF. The CDR3 DNA sequence: TGCAGCGTACCGAACCCAACATCGAACTCCTACAATGAGCAGTTCTTC.

This clone has only a few counts. The chain employs TRBV6-6 and TRBJ2-2, with 7 bases fitting TRBD1. Germline lookup yields CDR1 MNHNY and CDR2 SVGAGI (reference sequence). CDR3 length equals 13 residues. V was clipped by 6 bases and J by 6 bases; unmatched bases: 4. CDR3 amino acids: CASSNRGAGELFF. Here the CDR3 DNA reads TGTGCCAGCAGCAACAGGGGCGCCGGGGAGCTGTTTTTT.

The chain uses TRBV2 and TRBJ1-5, with 9 bases that match TRBD1. The germline gives CDR1 SNHLY, CDR2 FYNNEI. This CDR3 region has 15 residues. V trimming: 1 base; J trimming: 4 bases; junction bases outside the gene matches: 2. The CDR3 reads CASSEGTGENQPQHF. The CDR3 DNA reads TGTGCCAGCAGTGAAGGGACAGGGGAAAATCAGCCCCAGCATTTT.

The chain recombines TRBV6-5 with TRBJ1-1, with a possible D match to TRBD1 (5 bases). The V end lost 6 bases, the J end lost 1 base, and 12 bases lay between the germline ends. The CDR3 contains 14 residues. CDR1 is MNHEY and CDR2 is SVGAGI in the germline V gene. In DNA form, the CDR3 reads TGTGCCAGCAGACGCGGGACGGAGAACACTGAAGCTTTCTTT. It codes for CASRRGTENTEAFF.

This rearrangement joins TRBV7-6 to TRBJ2-5; D not resolved. Between the trimmed V and J ends, which lost 1 base and 5 bases, there was a span of 14 bases. The germline CDR1 and CDR2 sequences are SGHVS and FNYEAQ. The CDR3 consists of 15 residues. CDR3 sequence (DNA): TGTGCCAGCAGCTTAGGACTCGGCTCCGGGGAGACCCAGTACTTC. This sequence encodes CASSLGLGSGETQYF.

The chain couples TRBV6-6 to TRBJ1-4; a possible D gene is TRBD1 (6 bases). Looked up from germline, CDR1 is MNHNY and CDR2 is SVGAGI (reference sequence). The V and J ends lost 6 bases and 3 bases respectively, with 14 bases between them. The CDR3 totals 15 residues. The CDR3 DNA reads TGTGCCAGCAGCCGGAACAGGGCGTCTAATGAAAAACTGTTTTTT. It encodes CASSRNRASNEKLFF.

This clone was detected only once. V gene TRBV2 combines with J gene TRBJ2-2; TRBD1 matches 9 bases. The germline V gene has CDR1 SNHLY and CDR2 FYNNEI. Trimming took 8 bases from V and 7 from J; bases not matched to a gene: 8. This CDR3 comprises 14 residues. The CDR3 here is CASSLTGGIGELFF. The CDR3 nucleotides read TGTGCCAGCTCACTGACAGGGGGAATCGGGGAGCTGTTTTTT. Filled out from reference TRBV2 and TRBJ2-2, the complete variable domain reads EPEVTQTPSHQVTQMGQEVILRCVPISNHLYFYWYRQILGQKVEFLVSFYNNEISEKSEIFDDQFSVERPDGSNFTLKIRSTKLEDSAMYFCASSLTGGIGELFFGEGSRLTVL.

J is TRBJ2-7 and V is TRBV9; 8 bases match TRBD1. CDR3 size: 14 residues. Germline trimming cut 3 bases from V and 2 bases from J; bases unmatched to any gene: 4. The V gene's germline CDR1 is SGDLS and CDR2 YYNGEE. The CDR3 reads CASSEAGGPYEQYF. CDR3 nucleotides: TGTGCCAGCAGCGAAGCAGGGGGCCCCTACGAGCAGTACTTC.

This sequence joins TRBV10-2 and TRBJ1-6; no firm D call. V lost 5 bases and J lost 0, with 8 bases in between. In germline, CDR1 is WSHSY, CDR2 SAAADI. The CDR3 sequence is 15 residues long. The CDR3 coding sequence is TGCGCCAGCAGTCCAACGAGCTCCTATAATTCACCCCTCCACTTT. Its protein is CASSPTSSYNSPLHF.

The gene calls are TRBV6-5 and TRBJ1-1, with 7 bases identical to TRBD1. Germline V gives CDR1 MNHEY, CDR2 SVGAGI. The CDR3 has 15 amino acids. The J segment lost 10 bases and the V segment lost 3 bases, leaving 14 bases of the junction unmatched. The CDR3 nucleotides read TGTGCCAGCAGTTATTCTTCGGTGCCGAGGGGGCCAGCTTTCTTT. Encoded protein: CASSYSSVPRGPAFF.

The chain combines TRBV27 with TRBJ2-7; D may be TRBD2 (5 bases). The CDR3 has 16 residues. CDR1 and CDR2 from the germline V gene are MNHEY and SMNVEV (reference sequence). The V end was cut by 4 bases, the J end by 4 bases, with 20 bases between. This chain's CDR3 is CASSSAGPDVDYEQYF. CDR3 DNA sequence: TGTGCCAGCAGTTCGGCGGGTCCCGACGTGGATTACGAGCAGTACTTC.

The chain links TRBV5-5 to TRBJ1-2; TRBD1 agrees at 7 bases. The germline CDR1 and CDR2 sequences are SGHKS and YYEKEE (reference sequence). CDR3 size: 15 residues. V lost 2 bases, J lost 1 base, and 5 bases stayed unmatched. The CDR3 sequence: CASSFGDRVNYGYTF. DNA of the CDR3: TGTGCCAGCAGCTTTGGAGACAGGGTTAACTATGGCTACACCTTC.

The chain carries TRBV25-1 and TRBJ1-1, with D uncertain. V was shortened by 4 bases and J by 0 bases, with 12 bases between the two germline ends. CDR3 size: 15 residues. Germline assignment: CDR1 MGHDK and CDR2 SYGVNS. Here the CDR3 reads CASSGAPPVNTEAFF. The CDR3 DNA follows: TGTGCCAGCAGTGGGGCACCCCCGGTGAACACTGAAGCTTTCTTT.

The rearrangement joins TRBV13 to TRBJ2-3; D unresolved. From germline, CDR1 is PRHDT and CDR2 FYEKMQ (reference sequence). This CDR3 comprises 13 residues. Trimming took off 5 bases at V and 0 bases at J, with 6 bases between the two ends. DNA for the CDR3: TGTGCCAGCAGCGCCGGGAGCACAGATACGCAGTATTTT. Its protein is CASSAGSTDTQYF.

This clone has just a few counts. The CDR3 loop reads CASSRAGGQIDTQYF. The CDR3 coding sequence is TGCGCCAGCAGCCGCGCGGGGGGGCAAATCGATACGCAGTATTTT. The chain recombines TRBV4-3 with TRBJ2-3; 9 bases are shared with TRBD2. The CDR3 runs to 15 residues. After removal of 4 bases from V and 6 bases from J, the junction contained 8 bases not matched to a gene. Germline CDR1 is LGHNA and CDR2 is YSLEER.